This TCR beta chain came from a study of blood T cells in healthy people across ages. V was trimmed by 0 bases and J by 9 bases, leaving 15 bases between them. From germline, CDR1 is LGHNA and CDR2 YNFKEQ. The CDR3 is 15 residues long. Next came a second PCR, run for about 6 to 11 cycles, which used a sample-barcoded 5' primer along with a J-beta primer mix. Each CDR3 protein is one row after TCRdb ran MiXCR on the 5' RACE reads. The table has under 1,000,000 distinct CDR3 sequences, 30% to 45% seen once. The sequence came from a man younger than 35 in good health. The sequencing input was blood. V is TRBV4-2 and J is TRBJ1-5; D is undetermined. Written as DNA, the CDR3 is TGTGCCAGCAGCCAAGAGATCGGGGAGGTGCGGCCCCAGCATTTT. Its protein product is CASSQEIGEVRPQHF.